A single sample gave rise to the 16 T cell receptor beta chains below, sequenced in a study of blood T cell repertoires in COVID-19. TCRdb's copy holds only in-frame clones and misses some; the assay was immunoSEQ multiplex PCR. The sample has around 210,000 clones; 88% are singletons. The sequenced sample consisted of peripheral blood. The receptor set was obtained from a man in his fifties or sixties with COVID-19, enrolled during active disease.

This clone was observed a few times. The chain has TRBV28 and TRBJ2-3; the match to TRBD2 covers 8 bases. Germline CDR1 MDHEN, CDR2 SYDVKM. The CDR3 is 16 amino acids. V lost 4 bases to trimming and J lost 0 bases; unmatched junction nucleotides: 6. CDR3 amino acids: CASSWIAGPSTDTQYF. CDR3 in DNA: TGTGCCAGCAGTTGGATAGCGGGGCCTAGCACAGATACGCAGTATTTT.

The chain uses TRBV6-6 and TRBJ2-7, with 7 bases aligning to TRBD1. From germline, CDR1 is MNHNY and CDR2 SVGAGI (reference sequence). This CDR3 region has 14 residues. The ends lost 6 bases at V and 2 bases at J; junction bases unmatched: 7. This chain's CDR3 is CASRQGSDPYEQYF. The DNA of the CDR3 is TGTGCCAGCAGACAGGGGTCAGATCCCTACGAGCAGTACTTC.

This chain links TRBV9 with TRBJ2-2; D gene unclear. The CDR3 sequence is 15 residues long. With 1 base removed from V and 0 bases from J, the gap between germline ends came to 7 bases. Germline CDR1 is SGDLS and CDR2 is YYNGEE. This chain's CDR3 is CASSVLDTNTGELFF. The CDR3 bases are TGTGCCAGCAGCGTACTTGACACGAACACCGGGGAGCTGTTTTTT.

The J gene is TRBJ2-3, the V gene TRBV4-2, with 10 bases aligning to TRBD2. The trim removed 2 bases at V and 1 base at J, leaving 3 bases unmatched. The CDR3 is 16 residues long. Germline V CDR1 and CDR2: LGHNA, YNFKEQ. CDR3 nucleotide sequence: TGTGCCAGCAGCCAACCGGGGACTAGCGGCACAGATACGCAGTATTTT. Translating gives CASSQPGTSGTDTQYF.

Only one count was recorded for this clone. The rearrangement uses TRBV21-1 and TRBJ1-1. TRBV21-1 represents a pseudogene. The CDR3 sequence is 12 residues long. In nucleotides, the CDR3 is TGTGCCAGCAGCAAAAGTAGACTTGAAGCTTTCTTT. Its protein is CASSKSRLEAFF.

This rearrangement joins TRBV7-9 to TRBJ2-1; 10 positions match TRBD2. The CDR3 totals 18 residues. CDR1 SEHNR and CDR2 FQNEAQ come from the germline V gene (reference sequence). With 5 bases clipped from V and 7 bases from J, the junction kept 17 bases outside the gene matches. CDR3 region: CASSQIWGLGTSVNEQFF. CDR3 in DNA: TGTGCCAGCAGCCAAATTTGGGGTCTGGGGACTAGCGTAAATGAGCAGTTCTTC.

The chain is built from TRBV7-2 and TRBJ1-6, with D perhaps TRBD1 (5 bases). CDR1 and CDR2 from the germline V gene are SGHTA and FQGNSA. V dropped 1 base and J dropped 10 bases, with 14 bases sitting between them. This CDR3 region has 15 residues. The CDR3 nucleotides are TGTGCCAGCAGCTTAGATTGGCAGGGCAGCTCACCCCTCCACTTT. The encoded protein is CASSLDWQGSSPLHF.

The chain joins TRBV24-1 to TRBJ2-1, with 7 bases matching TRBD2. The germline V gene has CDR1 KGHDR and CDR2 SFDVKD. The CDR3 is 15 residues long. The V and J ends lost 3 bases and 5 bases, in that order; junction bases with no gene match: 6. The CDR3 region is CATSDPGDYNNEQFF. Written as DNA, the CDR3 is TGTGCCACCAGTGATCCCGGGGACTACAACAATGAGCAGTTCTTC.

The chain employs TRBV15 and TRBJ2-7; 9 positions match TRBD2. From germline, CDR1 is LNHNV and CDR2 YYDKDF (reference sequence). The CDR3 runs to 17 residues. With V trimmed by 0 bases and J by 2 bases, 8 bases remained unmatched. The CDR3 DNA sequence: TGTGCCACCAGCAGAGAGGGAGGACTAGCGACGACCTACGAGCAGTACTTC. Amino acid sequence: CATSREGGLATTYEQYF.

V and J are TRBV9 and TRBJ2-7; D remains unclear. Germline values: CDR1 SGDLS, CDR2 YYNGEE. Trimming shortened V by 0 bases and J by 4 bases, and 11 bases separated the two germline ends. CDR3 length: 14 amino acids. CDR3 loop: CASSVEAGRYEQYF. CDR3 bases: TGTGCCAGCAGCGTAGAGGCAGGCCGATACGAGCAGTACTTC.

CDR3 nucleotides: TGTGCCAGCAGACCCGCTAGCGCAGATACGCAGTATTTT. This sequence encodes CASRPASADTQYF. This chain joins TRBV14 and TRBJ2-3, with D perhaps matching TRBD2 (6 bases). There are 13 residues in the CDR3. Germline-derived CDR1 and CDR2 are SGHDN and FVKESK. V lost 6 bases, J lost 4 bases, and 11 bases lay in between. Supplemented by reference TRBV14 and TRBJ2-3, the full variable domain reads EAGVTQFPSHSVIEKGQTVTLRCDPISGHDNLYWYRRVMGKEIKFLLHFVKESKQDESGMPNNRFLAERTGGTYSTLKVQPAELEDSGVYFCASRPASADTQYFGPGTRLTVL.

V gene TRBV6-2 or TRBV6-3 combines with J gene TRBJ2-5; 11 bases map to TRBD2. The germline CDR1 and CDR2 sequences are MNHEY and SVGEGT. V was clipped by 2 bases and J by 4 bases; unmatched bases: 12. CDR3 size: 18 residues. CDR3 region: CASSYRGTSGNGLETQYF. CDR3 nucleotide sequence: TGTGCCAGCAGTTACCGCGGGACTAGCGGAAATGGATTAGAGACCCAGTACTTC.

This clone was picked up a small number of times. This chain uses TRBV5-6 with TRBJ2-2; D is undetermined. The CDR3 has 13 residues. V shed 4 bases and J shed 3 bases, with 7 bases lying between them. Germline loops: CDR1 SGHDT, CDR2 YYEEEE. DNA for the CDR3: TGTGCCAGCAGCCCCCTCGACACCGGGGAGCTGTTTTTT. Its protein product is CASSPLDTGELFF.

As for this clone: Other nucleotide sequences from this sample produce the same CDR3. The chain employs TRBV6-2 or TRBV6-3 and TRBJ1-2; the match to TRBD1 covers 7 bases. V lost 0 bases to trimming and J lost 2 bases; unmatched junction nucleotides: 0. The CDR3 has 14 residues. Germline CDR1 MNHEY, CDR2 SVGEGT. The CDR3 here is CASSYSGQNYGYTF. Here the CDR3 DNA reads TGTGCCAGCAGTTACTCGGGACAGAACTATGGCTACACCTTC.

The chain couples TRBV27 to TRBJ2-3; 10 nucleotides match TRBD2. This CDR3 region has 15 residues. Germline V gives CDR1 MNHEY, CDR2 SMNVEV (reference sequence). Trimming cost V 4 bases and J 2 bases; bases outside gene matches: 3. CDR3 in amino acids: CASSWTSGNTDTQYF. CDR3 coding DNA: TGTGCCAGCAGTTGGACTAGCGGTAACACAGATACGCAGTATTTT.

V usage is TRBV5-1 and J usage is TRBJ2-3; D remains unclear. Trimming removed 0 bases from V and 0 bases from J, with 11 bases in between. Germline lookup yields CDR1 SGHRS and CDR2 YFSETQ. This CDR3 contains 16 residues. CDR3 nucleotide sequence: TGCGCCAGCAGCTTGGTCAGTCTCTCTAGCACAGATACGCAGTATTTT. It translates to CASSLVSLSSTDTQYF. The complete variable domain, with remaining parts taken from reference TRBV5-1 and TRBJ2-3, reads KAGVTQTPRYLIKTRGQQVTLSCSPISGHRSVSWYQQTPGQGLQFLFEYFSETQRNKGNFPGRFSGRQFSNSRSEMNVSTLELGDSALYLCASSLVSLSSTDTQYFGPGTRLTVL.